This TCR beta chain was found in a study of glioma-infiltrating T cells after dendritic cell vaccination. Sequencing used immunoSEQ multiplex PCR; TCRdb keeps in-frame clones, though not all of them. The table includes around 37,000 clones, just under 85% detected once. There are 13 residues in the CDR3. Germline trimming cut 6 bases from V and 9 bases from J; bases unmatched to any gene: 8. Germline CDR1 and CDR2: MNHNS and SASEGT. This clonotype was obtained from a human donor with glioblastoma. The sequencing used blood, collected before dendritic cell vaccination. The chain has TRBV6-1 and TRBJ1-3, with TRBD1 matching over 7 bases. Here the CDR3 reads CASSQGQRGTIYF. For the CDR3, the DNA is TGTGCCAGCAGCCAGGGACAGAGAGGCACCATATATTTT.